The rows below give T cell receptor beta chains drawn from one sample of a study of blood T cell repertoires in COVID-19. TCRdb keeps only in-frame clones here, not all; method: immunoSEQ multiplex PCR. The repertoire has some 45,000 clones, roughly 86% of them found once; the top ten carry 15%. The sample comprised peripheral blood. These receptor sequences come from a man in his sixties with active COVID-19. Each CDR3 is given with its conserved first and last residue. A D gene is named only where the DNA matches it firmly. The listing skips clone size in some rows; elsewhere it reads once, few, many or a size class.

D | J | size | V | DNA | CDR3
- | TRBJ2-5 | - | TRBV5-1 | TGCGCCAGCAGCTTGGTCAGGGAGGCTGCACAAGAGACCCAGTACTTC | CASSLVREAAQETQYF
TRBD1 | TRBJ1-5 | - | TRBV19 | TGTGCCAGTAGTAATAACAGGGGTGGGAATCAGCCCCAGCATTTT | CASSNNRGGNQPQHF
TRBD2 | TRBJ2-1 | - | TRBV7-6 | TGTGCCAGCAGCCCTCGGACTAGCGGGGGGGGGTCCTACAATGAGCAGTTCTTC | CASSPRTSGGGSYNEQFF
- | TRBJ1-1 | - | TRBV28 | TGTGCCAGCAGTTTAGTATCCCGGGAGTCTTTCTTT | CASSLVSRESFF
- | TRBJ2-5 | - | TRBV7-9 | TGTGCCAGCAGCCCTACGCCTAGAGCGACTCAAGAGACCCAGTACTTC | CASSPTPRATQETQYF
TRBD1 | TRBJ1-1 | - | TRBV28 | TGTGCCAGCAGTCCAGGGGGCAAAGCTTTCTTT | CASSPGGKAFF
- | TRBJ1-1 | - | TRBV16 | TGTGCCAGCAGCCAATCTTTCGTGGTCCGGGGGGGGAACACTGAAGCTTTCTTT | CASSQSFVVRGGNTEAFF
- | TRBJ1-5 | - | TRBV7-2 | TGTGCCAGCAGCTCCAGAAGGGGGGGCAGGGGCAATCAGCCCCAGCATTTT | CASSSRRGGRGNQPQHF
TRBD2 | TRBJ2-3 | - | TRBV18 | TGTGCCAGCTCACTTCATCGGACTAGCGGGAGGGGAGGCACAGATACGCAGTATTTT | CASSLHRTSGRGGTDTQYF
TRBD1 | TRBJ2-7 | - | TRBV10-3 | TGTGCCATCAGTGGACAGGGAGTTGTATGGGAGCAGTACTTC | CAISGQGVVWEQYF
- | TRBJ1-1 | - | TRBV5-1 | TGCGCCAGCAGCCAGGACATTAACACTGAAGCTTTCTTT | CASSQDINTEAFF
TRBD2 | TRBJ2-3 | - | TRBV6-1 | TGTGCCAGCAGTGAAAGTGTAGGCGGGGGGGCAGATACGCAGTATTTT | CASSESVGGGADTQYF
- | TRBJ1-1 | - | TRBV24-1 | TGTGCCACCAGTGAAAAAGTAGCAGGGGAAGCTTTCTTT | CATSEKVAGEAFF
- | TRBJ1-2 | - | TRBV5-4 | TGTGCCAGCAGCACCACAGGGAATGGCTACACCTTC | CASSTTGNGYTF
- | TRBJ1-1 | - | TRBV28 | TGTGCCAGCAGTTCTCCGGGGACTGAAGCTTTCTTT | CASSSPGTEAFF
- | TRBJ2-1 | - | TRBV18 | TGTGCCAGCTCACTCGCCGCAGGGCGGAATGAGCAGTTCTTC | CASSLAAGRNEQFF
- | TRBJ1-2 | - | TRBV9 | TGTGCCAGCAGCGGCGACTCTGGCAATTATGGCTACACCTTC | CASSGDSGNYGYTF
TRBD1 | TRBJ1-6 | - | TRBV5-4 | TGTGCCAGCAGCCGGGGACAGGGCGGAAATTCACCCCTCCACTTT | CASSRGQGGNSPLHF
TRBD2 | TRBJ2-7 | - | TRBV9 | TGTGCCAGCAGCGCTAGCGGGAGTTTCAACGAGCAGTACTTC | CASSASGSFNEQYF
TRBD1 | TRBJ1-2 | - | TRBV10-2 | TGCGCCAGCAGCTCCGACAGGGACTCCTATGGCTACACCTTC | CASSSDRDSYGYTF
TRBD1 | TRBJ1-2 | once | TRBV5-1 | TGCGCCAGCAGCCCCGACAGGGGGCGGAGTGGCTACACCTTC | CASSPDRGRSGYTF
TRBD1 | TRBJ1-2 | - | TRBV6-2/TRBV6-3 | TGTGCCAGCAGTCGGGACAGGGGGCACGAAGGCTACACCTTC | CASSRDRGHEGYTF
TRBD1 | TRBJ1-3 | once | TRBV11-2 | TGTGCCAGCAGCCCCGACAGGGCTACTCTGAGAAACACCATATATTTT | CASSPDRATLRNTIYF
TRBD1 | TRBJ1-1 | - | TRBV18 | TGTGCCAGCTCACCATATACCGCTTCCGGGACAGGAAAAAACACTGAAGCTTTCTTT | CASSPYTASGTGKNTEAFF
TRBD2 | TRBJ2-3 | - | TRBV6-5 | TGTGCCAGCAGTCCTCTAGCGGGAGGGATAGATACGCAGTATTTT | CASSPLAGGIDTQYF
- | TRBJ2-3 | - | TRBV28 | TGTGCCAGCAGTTTCCCCTCCCTGGATACGCAGTATTTT | CASSFPSLDTQYF
TRBD1 | TRBJ1-6 | - | TRBV2 | TGTGCCAGCAATCCGGCCGGGACAGGGTTCCGGACTAGAATATCACCCCTCCACTTT | CASNPAGTGFRTRISPLHF
TRBD1 | TRBJ2-1 | few | TRBV11-2 | TGTGCCAGCAGCTTAGATCTACAGGGGCCTGAGCAGTTCTTC | CASSLDLQGPEQFF
TRBD1 | TRBJ1-2 | - | TRBV28 | TGTGCCAGCAGTTCCGCGGGACAGACTCTTTCCTATGGCTACACCTTC | CASSSAGQTLSYGYTF
TRBD1 | TRBJ2-3 | - | TRBV29-1 | TGCAGCGTCAAACAGGGGGTTTTAACAGATACGCAGTATTTT | CSVKQGVLTDTQYF
TRBD1 | TRBJ1-2 | - | TRBV28 | TGTGCCAGCAGCCCTGACAGGGACTATGGCTACACCTTC | CASSPDRDYGYTF
- | TRBJ1-1 | - | TRBV5-6 | TGTGCCAGCAGGCTCGGGAACACTGAAGCTTTCTTT | CASRLGNTEAFF
- | TRBJ1-2 | - | TRBV6-5 | TGTGCCAGCAGTTTCCAGGGAACCTATGGCTACACCTTC | CASSFQGTYGYTF
- | TRBJ2-1 | once | TRBV15 | TGTGCCACCAGCAGAGATCCGTTGCGAAACAATGAGCAGTTCTTC | CATSRDPLRNNEQFF
- | TRBJ2-5 | - | TRBV19 | TGTGCCAGTACGCCAGGGGCAGGGCTGAAGACCCAGTACTTC | CASTPGAGLKTQYF
- | TRBJ1-5 | - | TRBV19 | TGTGCCAGTCGGAAGACAGGCAGCAATCAGCCCCAGCATTTT | CASRKTGSNQPQHF
TRBD2 | TRBJ2-3 | - | TRBV19 | TGTGCCAGTAGTATCGTGGGACTAGCGGGTTCCTCTAGCACAGATACGCAGTATTTT | CASSIVGLAGSSSTDTQYF
TRBD2 | TRBJ2-4 | - | TRBV7-2 | TGTGCCAGCACTACCCAACGGAGCGGGGGGAACATTCAGTACTTC | CASTTQRSGGNIQYF
- | TRBJ1-2 | - | TRBV2 | TGTGCCAGCAGACCCCAGACAACCCACTATGGCTACACCTTC | CASRPQTTHYGYTF
TRBD2 | TRBJ2-1 | - | TRBV19 | TGTGCCAGCGGGGCTGGGACTAGGGTAGGAAATGAGCAGTTCTTC | CASGAGTRVGNEQFF
- | TRBJ1-1 | once | TRBV30 | TGTGCCTGGAGGCGGGTCGACACTGAAGCTTTCTTT | CAWRRVDTEAFF
- | TRBJ1-2 | - | TRBV11-1 | TGTGCCAGCAGCTTAGAGAGGAGGCTTAACTATGGCTACACCTTC | CASSLERRLNYGYTF
- | TRBJ1-4 | once | TRBV6-5 | TGTGCCAGCAGTTTGGCAGTAGGCGGATCTAATGAAAAACTGTTTTTT | CASSLAVGGSNEKLFF
TRBD1 | TRBJ1-3 | - | TRBV7-2 | TGTGCCAGCAGCTTAATCATCCAGGGGGCGCGGGGAAACACCATATATTTT | CASSLIIQGARGNTIYF
- | TRBJ2-1 | - | TRBV24-1 | TGTGCCACCAGTGATTTGGGACAGTCGGATGAGCAGTTCTTC | CATSDLGQSDEQFF
TRBD1 | TRBJ2-3 | - | TRBV28 | TGTGCCAGCAGTCCAATGGGACAGGGGGCATTAGATACGCAGTATTTT | CASSPMGQGALDTQYF
- | TRBJ1-1 | - | TRBV5-1 | TGCGCCAGCAGCTTGGAAGCGGCAGGGGAGGCTTTCTTT | CASSLEAAGEAFF
- | TRBJ1-6 | once | TRBV6-5 | TGTGCCAGCAGGAAGCGGGGAGACAATTCACCCCTCCACTTT | CASRKRGDNSPLHF
- | TRBJ2-2 | few | TRBV21-1 | TGTGCCAGCAGCAAAGTTGGGCAGGGGGAAGACACCGGGGAGCTGTTTTTT | CASSKVGQGEDTGELFF
- | TRBJ2-1 | once | TRBV19 | TGTGCCAGTAGTATCCGGGGTAGGGAGCAGTTCTTC | CASSIRGREQFF
- | TRBJ1-2 | - | TRBV9 | TGTGCCAGCAGCGTAGAACCCCAGGCCCTTATGAGCGGCTACACCTTC | CASSVEPQALMSGYTF
- | TRBJ1-1 | - | TRBV14 | TGTGCCAGCAGCCAACAACAGGAGTACACTGAAGCTTTCTTT | CASSQQQEYTEAFF
- | TRBJ1-4 | - | TRBV3-1/TRBV3-2 | TGTGCCAGCAGCCAAGACTGGGCAAATGAAAAACTGTTTTTT | CASSQDWANEKLFF
- | TRBJ2-3 | - | TRBV19 | TGTGCCAGTAGTAGCACAGGAGCAGATACGCAGTATTTT | CASSSTGADTQYF